This T cell receptor beta chain derives from a study of Graves' ophthalmopathy and Graves' hyperthyroidism. Points from the study as a whole: Ophthalmopathy progression prediction by the model yielded a sensitivity of 55% to 71% and a specificity of nearly 75%.

RNA transcripts provided the template for amplifying TCR beta CDR3 regions. First-round RT-PCR with HTBI primers preceded a second-round multiplex PCR. Using its own MiXCR run on the multiplex PCR reads, TCRdb lists one record per CDR3 protein. The table includes around 1,000,000 distinct CDR3 sequences, about two fifths detected once. Clinical symptoms, serum thyroxine, TRAb, thyroid ultrasound and orbital computed tomography were relied on for diagnosis. As concerns this clonotype: Antigen unknown.

The source is an adult man with Graves' hyperthyroidism. The sequenced sample was peripheral blood or thyroid tissue (not recorded which).

The CDR3 bases are TGTGCCAGCAGCGTCAGCGGGAGAGCTTCCGAGCAGTACTTC. Translated, it gives CASSVSGRASEQYF. This rearrangement joins TRBV9 to TRBJ2-7, with 8 bases matching TRBD2. The CDR3 is 14 amino acids. The trim removed 2 bases at V and 6 bases at J, leaving 7 bases unmatched. Looked up from germline, CDR1 is SGDLS and CDR2 is YYNGEE.